The clone carrying this TCR beta chain was seen many times. What it recognizes is unknown. The investigators amplified TCR beta CDR3 regions from RNA transcripts. The HTBI primer set was used in a first-round RT-PCR of the TCR CDR3. TCRdb reanalysed the multiplex PCR reads using MiXCR and keeps one entry per CDR3 protein. The sample has hundreds of thousands of distinct CDR3 sequences, 15% to 18% seen once. This entry belongs to a study of T cells in Graves' hyperthyroidism and ophthalmopathy. This CDR3 comprises 14 residues. Trimming stripped 6 bases from V and 6 bases from J, with 15 bases between. Overall study results and limits: Using 13 V-J features, a model discriminated ophthalmopathy from stable hyperthyroidism.

Sequencing used blood. This sequence was found in a woman under 30 with Graves' hyperthyroidism. The rearrangement uses TRBV12-3 or TRBV12-4 and TRBJ1-5, with unresolved D. The CDR3 nucleotides read TGTGCCAGCAGCGGCGCTCCAGGAGGTCAGCCCCAGCATTTT. This codes for CASSGAPGGQPQHF.